This TCR beta chain derives from a study of blood T cells in healthy people across ages. This clonotype has only a few counts. With a J-beta primer mix and a sample-barcoded 5' primer, a second PCR ran 7 to 11 cycles. From the 5' RACE reads, TCRdb called clonotypes with MiXCR, one entry per CDR3 protein. The sample yields around 1.1 million distinct CDR3 sequences, less than 45% seen once. Sequencing used blood. The clonotype was recovered from a man between 18 and 35 years old in good health.

CDR3 protein: CSARDPYKADTQYF. The CDR3, as DNA: TGCAGTGCTAGAGATCCCTACAAAGCAGATACGCAGTATTTT. The chain couples TRBV20-1 to TRBJ2-3; D gene unclear. CDR3 length: 14 amino acids. The ends were cut back, 0 bases at V and 4 bases at J, with 11 bases in the middle. Germline CDR1 reads DFQATT; CDR2 reads SNEGSKA (reference sequence).